This TCR beta chain was sequenced during a study of blood T cell repertoires in COVID-19. Study information: The study drew acute and convalescent COVID-19 samples from the United States, Italy and Spain. PBMCs, B-cell-depleted T cells, or T cells provided the cDNA or gDNA that made up the material.

The V gene's germline CDR1 is MNHEY and CDR2 SVGAGI. There are 15 residues in the CDR3. V was clipped by 0 bases and J by 5 bases, with 12 bases between them. The method was immunoSEQ multiplex PCR; TCRdb's version includes in-frame clones alone and lacks a portion of them. This table holds hundreds of thousands of clones, 89% found once. This clonotype was sampled from a woman in her sixties with acute or convalescent COVID-19. Sequences were obtained from peripheral blood. The chain carries TRBV6-5 and TRBJ2-3; D call uncertain. CDR3 nucleotide sequence: TGTGCCAGCAGTTACTCGAGGCCATCCCGAGATACGCAGTATTTT. The encoded protein is CASSYSRPSRDTQYF.